This is a list of T cell receptor beta chains from one sample in a study of graft-versus-host responses after intestinal transplantation. The method was immunoSEQ multiplex PCR; TCRdb's version includes in-frame clones alone and lacks a portion of them. The sample yields 90,000 or so clones, approximately 78% seen once. No antigens are known for them. Sample: unstimulated CD4+ T cells sorted from spleen or lymph node cells, taken before intestinal transplant. The source is a human donor who received an intestinal transplant. The CDR3 runs from the conserved cysteine through the conserved F or W. A D gene is named only where the DNA matches it firmly. Clone size is shown for a subset of rows, as once, few, many or a class of expanded clone.

v_call	d_call	clone_size	j_call	cdr3_aa	cdr3_nt
TRBV2	TRBD2	few	TRBJ2-3	CASSARSGDTDTQYF	TGTGCCAGCAGTGCCCGAAGCGGGGACACAGATACGCAGTATTTT
TRBV14	-	-	TRBJ2-1	CASSLGLYNEQFF	TGTGCCAGCAGCCTGGGACTTTACAATGAGCAGTTCTTC
TRBV9	TRBD1	-	TRBJ2-3	CASSASGQGTDTQYF	TGTGCCAGCAGCGCCTCGGGACAGGGCACAGATACGCAGTATTTT
TRBV4-2	-	-	TRBJ2-7	CASSQAAGSYEQYF	TGTGCCAGCAGCCAAGCAGCGGGTTCCTACGAGCAGTACTTC
TRBV29-1	TRBD2	-	TRBJ2-3	CSVERTSGASTDTQYF	TGCAGCGTTGAAAGGACTAGCGGGGCTAGCACAGATACGCAGTATTTT
TRBV6-1	TRBD1	-	TRBJ1-1	CASRGTENTEAFF	TGTGCCAGCAGGGGGACAGAGAACACTGAAGCTTTCTTT
TRBV7-6	-	-	TRBJ2-7	CASSLVPSDSYEQYF	TGTGCCAGCAGCTTAGTACCTAGCGACTCCTACGAGCAGTACTTC
TRBV15	TRBD1	-	TRBJ1-1	CATSRETGGHAFF	TGTGCCACCAGCAGGGAGACAGGGGGTCATGCTTTCTTT
TRBV7-2	TRBD2	-	TRBJ2-2	CASSSTLAGANTGELFF	TGTGCCAGCAGCTCGACACTAGCGGGGGCGAACACCGGGGAGCTGTTTTTT
TRBV6-5	TRBD1	-	TRBJ1-1	CASRTGGASTEAFF	TGTGCCAGCAGAACAGGGGGCGCCTCCACTGAAGCTTTCTTT
TRBV5-1	TRBD1	once	TRBJ2-7	CASSRDREREQYF	TGCGCCAGCAGCCGGGACAGGGAACGCGAGCAGTACTTC
TRBV2	TRBD1	few	TRBJ2-1	CASSRDRAYNEQFF	TGTGCCAGCAGCCGGGACAGAGCCTACAATGAGCAGTTCTTC
TRBV5-1	-	-	TRBJ1-1	CASSLSRTENTEAFF	TGCGCCAGCAGCCTATCTCGGACAGAGAACACTGAAGCTTTCTTT
TRBV7-2	-	-	TRBJ2-2	CASSLETSNTGELFF	TGTGCCAGCAGCTTAGAGACATCCAACACCGGGGAGCTGTTTTTT